These T cell receptor beta chains were read from a single sample in a study of cytomegalovirus exposure and HLA in healthy donors. Here immunoSEQ multiplex PCR was the method, and the copy in TCRdb shows in-frame clones only, minus some. The sample holds 100,000 to 150,000 clones, around 75% seen once. The sample was PBMCs. The receptors derive from a woman aged 45-60 years in good health and CMV-seropositive. The CDR3 runs from the conserved cysteine through the conserved F or W. Fields, in order: D gene, J gene, V gene, clone size, CDR3 DNA, CDR3 protein. D genes are given only for firm matches. The size of a clone is reported for some rows only, either as once, few or many, or as a class for expanded clones.

D: TRBD1; J: TRBJ2-3; V: TRBV2; size: NA; DNA: TGTGCCAGCAGTGAAGGGGGGCAGGGGGCGACAGATACGCAGTATTTT; CDR3: CASSEGGQGATDTQYF
D: NA; J: TRBJ1-2; V: TRBV25-1; size: NA; DNA: TGTGCCAGCAGTGACAGTGGCCGCTATGGCTACACCTTC; CDR3: CASSDSGRYGYTF
D: NA; J: TRBJ1-4; V: TRBV2; size: few; DNA: TGTGCCAGCAGTGAAGTGATGGGGGCGGGTGAAAAACTGTTTTTT; CDR3: CASSEVMGAGEKLFF
D: NA; J: TRBJ1-5; V: TRBV15; size: NA; DNA: TGTGCCACCAGCAGAGACAGGGTAAATCAGCCCCAGCATTTT; CDR3: CATSRDRVNQPQHF
D: NA; J: TRBJ2-1; V: TRBV6-6; size: once; DNA: TGTGCCAGCAGTTACTGGGGGCGGCCTAATGAGCAGTTCTTC; CDR3: CASSYWGRPNEQFF
D: NA; J: TRBJ2-1; V: TRBV23-1; size: NA; DNA: TGCGCCAGCAGTCTAGGTGTCAGGACTTACAATGAGCAGTTCTTC; CDR3: CASSLGVRTYNEQFF
D: TRBD1; J: TRBJ1-5; V: TRBV6-5; size: NA; DNA: TGTGCCAGCCGCCGGGACAGGTTATTTAGTCAGCCCCAGCATTTT; CDR3: CASRRDRLFSQPQHF
D: NA; J: TRBJ1-1; V: TRBV7-6; size: NA; DNA: TGTGCCAGCAGTTGGACAGAGAACACTGAAGCTTTCTTT; CDR3: CASSWTENTEAFF
D: NA; J: TRBJ1-1; V: TRBV5-3; size: NA; DNA: TGTGCCAGAAGCTTAAACACAGGGATGACTGAAGCTTTCTTT; CDR3: CARSLNTGMTEAFF
D: TRBD1; J: TRBJ1-5; V: TRBV6-1; size: NA; DNA: TGTGCCAGCCGGGACAGCCAATCCATTTCCCCCCAGCATTTT; CDR3: CASRDSQSISPQHF
D: NA; J: TRBJ2-5; V: TRBV29-1; size: NA; DNA: TGCAGCGTTGTGACAGGTGGAGAGACCCAGTACTTC; CDR3: CSVVTGGETQYF
D: NA; J: TRBJ2-6; V: TRBV7-2; size: NA; DNA: TGTGCCAGCAGCCACCGTACGGTGGGGGCCAACGTCCTGACTTTC; CDR3: CASSHRTVGANVLTF
D: NA; J: TRBJ2-1; V: TRBV12-5; size: NA; DNA: TGTGCTAGTGGTTTGGTAGCCTCCCGCTCCTACAATGAGCAGTTCTTC; CDR3: CASGLVASRSYNEQFF
D: TRBD2; J: TRBJ2-3; V: TRBV7-2; size: NA; DNA: TGTGCCAGCAGGACGGCGGGAGTCGTTTCAGATACGCAGTATTTT; CDR3: CASRTAGVVSDTQYF
D: NA; J: TRBJ2-7; V: TRBV6-5; size: few; DNA: TGTGCCAGCAGTTACCGCGGGCGGGCATACGAGCAGTACTTC; CDR3: CASSYRGRAYEQYF
D: NA; J: TRBJ2-5; V: TRBV6-1; size: NA; DNA: TGTGCCAGCAGTGAAGGGGTTGGGGAGTCGGCCCAGTACTTC; CDR3: CASSEGVGESAQYF
D: NA; J: TRBJ1-3; V: TRBV5-1; size: many; DNA: TGCGCCAGCAGCCCCCTCTCGGGAGGAAACACCATATATTTT; CDR3: CASSPLSGGNTIYF
D: TRBD2; J: TRBJ2-1; V: TRBV5-1; size: NA; DNA: TGCGCCAGCAGCTTGGCTCCTAGCGGGATTAATGAGCAGTTCTTC; CDR3: CASSLAPSGINEQFF
D: NA; J: TRBJ1-1; V: TRBV7-9; size: NA; DNA: TGTGCCAGCAGCTTGGCGGGGGCCCCACACACTGAAGCTTTGTTT; CDR3: CASSLAGAPHTEALF
D: TRBD2; J: TRBJ2-3; V: TRBV29-1; size: NA; DNA: TGCAGCAGTGGACCAGGCGGGGGTAGCACAGATACGCAGTATTTT; CDR3: CSSGPGGGSTDTQYF
D: NA; J: TRBJ2-2; V: TRBV6-5; size: NA; DNA: TGTGCCAGCAGTACCGGAGAGCCCGGGGAGCTGTTTTTT; CDR3: CASSTGEPGELFF
D: TRBD1; J: TRBJ1-1; V: TRBV6-1; size: NA; DNA: TGTGCCAGCAGTCTGACAGGGGGCGAAGCTTTCTTT; CDR3: CASSLTGGEAFF
D: NA; J: TRBJ1-1; V: TRBV6-5; size: NA; DNA: TGTGCCAGCAGTTACTCACAGGCGAACACTGAAGCTTTCTTT; CDR3: CASSYSQANTEAFF
D: NA; J: TRBJ1-5; V: TRBV6-1; size: NA; DNA: TGTGCCAGCAGAGAACGGGGGATTCAACTTAGGTCGGGCCAGCCCCAGCATTTT; CDR3: CASRERGIQLRSGQPQHF
D: NA; J: TRBJ1-6; V: TRBV30; size: NA; DNA: TGTGCCTGGAGTGTACAAGGCAGGGGTGCGCCACCCCTCCACTTT; CDR3: CAWSVQGRGAPPLHF
D: TRBD1; J: TRBJ1-1; V: TRBV10-2; size: NA; DNA: TGCGCCAGCAGCTTGGGACAGGGAAGCCCTGAAGCTTTCTTT; CDR3: CASSLGQGSPEAFF
D: TRBD2; J: TRBJ2-3; V: TRBV15; size: once; DNA: TGTGCCACCAGCAGAGCCCCGACTAGCGGCACAGATACGCAGTATTTT; CDR3: CATSRAPTSGTDTQYF
D: NA; J: TRBJ1-2; V: TRBV5-4; size: NA; DNA: TGTGCCAGCAGCTTGGCGAGACAAGCTGGGTACACCTTC; CDR3: CASSLARQAGYTF
D: NA; J: TRBJ2-5; V: TRBV6-1; size: few; DNA: TGTGCCAGCAGTGGGGGGCGTGGAAGGGGTAGGGGAGAGACCCAGTACTTC; CDR3: CASSGGRGRGRGETQYF
D: NA; J: TRBJ2-3; V: TRBV27; size: NA; DNA: TGTGCCAGCAGTTTATCGTCCTATAGAGATACGCAGTATTTT; CDR3: CASSLSSYRDTQYF
D: NA; J: TRBJ1-6; V: TRBV2; size: once; DNA: TGTGCCAGCGCCGAACGGAGCTATAATTCACCCCTCCACTTT; CDR3: CASAERSYNSPLHF
D: TRBD2; J: TRBJ2-4; V: TRBV6-1; size: once; DNA: TGTGCCAGCAGTATTAGCGGGGGGTCAAACATTCAGTACTTC; CDR3: CASSISGGSNIQYF
D: NA; J: TRBJ2-1; V: TRBV6-5; size: NA; DNA: TGTGCCAGCAGTTACGCCCTCGGGGCCTACAATGAGCAGTTCTTC; CDR3: CASSYALGAYNEQFF
D: TRBD2; J: TRBJ2-3; V: TRBV30; size: NA; DNA: TGTGCCGGGACTAGCGGGTCCTCCACAGATACGCAGTATTTT; CDR3: CAGTSGSSTDTQYF
D: TRBD2; J: TRBJ2-1; V: TRBV9; size: once; DNA: TGTGCCAGCAGCGTATGGGCTAGCGGAGGAGTGTACAATGAGCAGTTCTTC; CDR3: CASSVWASGGVYNEQFF
D: NA; J: TRBJ1-2; V: TRBV19; size: once; DNA: TGTGCCAGTAGTTCCGGCAGGGTTTGGGTTTATGGCTACACCTTC; CDR3: CASSSGRVWVYGYTF
D: NA; J: TRBJ2-2; V: TRBV27; size: NA; DNA: TGTGCCAGCAGTCCTCAAACAGGGCTCGTCGGGGAGCTGTTTTTT; CDR3: CASSPQTGLVGELFF
D: TRBD1; J: TRBJ1-2; V: TRBV28; size: NA; DNA: TGTGCCAGCAGGACACAGGGGGGAGTCTATGGCTACACCTTC; CDR3: CASRTQGGVYGYTF
D: NA; J: TRBJ2-5; V: TRBV7-9; size: NA; DNA: TGTGCCAGCAGCTTAGGACGGGACGGGGGAGAGACCCAGTACTTC; CDR3: CASSLGRDGGETQYF
D: TRBD1; J: TRBJ2-4; V: TRBV2; size: NA; DNA: TGTGCCAGCAGTAAGCGGACAGGGGGAGACCTTAGTACCAAAAACATTCAGTACTTC; CDR3: CASSKRTGGDLSTKNIQYF
D: NA; J: TRBJ2-1; V: TRBV7-9; size: few; DNA: TGTGCCAGCAGCACGGGACTTTACAATGAGCAGTTCTTC; CDR3: CASSTGLYNEQFF
D: TRBD1; J: TRBJ2-7; V: TRBV7-9; size: NA; DNA: TGTGCCAGCAGCCTGACAGGGCCGTTTGGGGAGCAGTACTTC; CDR3: CASSLTGPFGEQYF
D: TRBD1; J: TRBJ1-2; V: TRBV19; size: NA; DNA: TGTGCCAGTAGCTCCCGGGACAGCGTCTATGGCTACACCTTC; CDR3: CASSSRDSVYGYTF
D: NA; J: TRBJ1-5; V: TRBV7-2; size: NA; DNA: TGTGCCAGCAGCTCCGGAGATCAGCCCCAGCATTTT; CDR3: CASSSGDQPQHF
D: TRBD2; J: TRBJ2-5; V: TRBV11-2; size: NA; DNA: TGTGCCAGCACCGAACTAGGGACTAGCGGGCTCCAAGAGACCCAGTACTTC; CDR3: CASTELGTSGLQETQYF
D: TRBD1; J: TRBJ1-2; V: TRBV19; size: NA; DNA: TGTGCCAGTAGGAACACCGGGACAGGGGACGGCTACACCTTC; CDR3: CASRNTGTGDGYTF
D: NA; J: TRBJ2-6; V: TRBV5-1; size: NA; DNA: TGCGCCAGCAGCTTGGTAAGGGGCTCTGGGGCCAACGTCCTGACTTTC; CDR3: CASSLVRGSGANVLTF
D: NA; J: TRBJ1-5; V: TRBV23-1; size: NA; DNA: TGCGCCAGCAGTCAATATGAGGAATTTAGCAATCAGCCCCAGCATTTT; CDR3: CASSQYEEFSNQPQHF
D: TRBD2; J: TRBJ2-3; V: TRBV7-2; size: NA; DNA: TGTGCCAGCAGCCGAAGCGGGGGGATCACAGATACGCAGTATTTT; CDR3: CASSRSGGITDTQYF
D: TRBD1; J: TRBJ1-6; V: TRBV5-6; size: NA; DNA: TGTGCCAGCAGCTGGGACAGGAATTCACCCCTCCACTTT; CDR3: CASSWDRNSPLHF
D: NA; J: TRBJ1-5; V: TRBV27; size: NA; DNA: TGTGCCAGCAGTTTATCTGGGCCTTCATATAGCAATCAGCCCCAGCATTTT; CDR3: CASSLSGPSYSNQPQHF
D: TRBD1; J: TRBJ2-7; V: TRBV5-4; size: few; DNA: TGTGCCAGCAGCCATGCCGGGACAGGGGGCTACGAGCAGTACTTC; CDR3: CASSHAGTGGYEQYF
D: NA; J: TRBJ1-3; V: TRBV6-5; size: NA; DNA: TGTGCCAGCCGCACTATCGTGGGAAACACCATATATTTT; CDR3: CASRTIVGNTIYF
D: TRBD2; J: TRBJ2-3; V: TRBV7-9; size: once; DNA: TGTGCCAGCAGTCCTCTATCGACTAGCGGGGGGGTTCTAGGTGATACGCAGTATTTT; CDR3: CASSPLSTSGGVLGDTQYF
D: NA; J: TRBJ1-2; V: TRBV7-9; size: NA; DNA: TGTGCCAGCAGCTTAGTCGGGGGGCCACCTGCTGGCTACACCTTC; CDR3: CASSLVGGPPAGYTF
D: TRBD2; J: TRBJ2-2; V: TRBV2; size: NA; DNA: TGTGCCAGCAGATCGGAGGGGAGGGGAGCCACCGGGGAGCTGTTTTTT; CDR3: CASRSEGRGATGELFF
D: NA; J: TRBJ1-1; V: TRBV9; size: once; DNA: TGTGCCAGCAGCGCCGGACACCAATGGGGAACTGAAGCTTTCTTT; CDR3: CASSAGHQWGTEAFF
D: NA; J: TRBJ1-2; V: TRBV5-6; size: NA; DNA: TGTGCCAGCAGTTTTGGTAGGCCCGGGCGGGCTATATATGGCTACACCTTC; CDR3: CASSFGRPGRAIYGYTF